This T cell receptor (beta chain) came from a study of cytomegalovirus exposure and HLA in healthy donors. General observations from the study: There were a few CMV-associated chains whose specificity for CMV antigens was confirmed in vitro.

For this clone: The antigen is unknown.

Primers: 60 Vbeta forward and 13 Jbeta reverse. Repertoires were generated with immunoSEQ multiplex PCR, while TCRdb's copy carries only in-frame clones and drops some. The sample has about 140,000 clones, 80% to 85% seen once. Germline values: CDR1 MNHEY, CDR2 SVGAGI. The ends were cut back, 0 bases at V and 0 bases at J, with 11 bases in the middle. The CDR3 has 16 amino acids. The material sequenced was PBMCs. This clonotype was obtained from a female donor in good health and CMV-seronegative. This chain connects TRBV6-5 to TRBJ2-5, with D possibly being TRBD1 (6 bases). The CDR3, as DNA: TGTGCCAGCAGTTACTCAGACAGGAGGTACCAAGAGACCCAGTACTTC. Translated: CASSYSDRRYQETQYF.